Following are 23 T cell receptor beta chains from one sample sequenced in a study of OX40 agonist ivuxolimab in advanced cancers. Assay used: immunoSEQ multiplex PCR; TCRdb lists only in-frame clones, some missing. The sample shows around 53,000 clones, about 88% of them seen only once. The sample in question was CD4+ or CD8+ T cells sorted from blood, obtained in a trial of the OX40 agonist ivuxolimab. All receptors come from an adult with an advanced solid tumor such as melanoma, head and neck, liver or kidney cancer.

The chain couples TRBV5-6 to TRBJ2-2, with a possible D match to TRBD2 (6 bases). Between the trimmed V and J ends, which lost 4 bases and 1 base, there was a span of 14 bases. Looked up from germline, CDR1 is SGHDT and CDR2 is YYEEEE. CDR3 length: 16 amino acids. CDR3: CASSTGDLKNTGELFF. The CDR3 bases are TGTGCCAGCAGCACGGGGGATTTGAAGAACACCGGGGAGCTGTTTTTT.

This chain uses TRBV7-3 with TRBJ2-2; 14 bases match TRBD2. The germline gives CDR1 SGHTA, CDR2 FQGTGA. This CDR3 is built from 16 residues. V shed 6 bases, J shed 6 bases, and the junction held 6 bases outside the gene matches. The CDR3 sequence is CASSSQGLAGAGELFF. In DNA form, the CDR3 reads TGTGCCAGCAGTTCCCAGGGACTAGCGGGAGCCGGGGAGCTGTTTTTT.

The V call is TRBV5-1, the J call TRBJ2-1; the D is unclear. CDR1 and CDR2 (germline): SGHRS, YFSETQ. V lost 0 bases and J 8 bases, leaving 18 bases between the germline ends. The length of the CDR3 is 16 residues. This CDR3 is CASSLGLLPKADEQFF. CDR3 bases: TGCGCCAGCAGCTTGGGACTCTTACCTAAGGCAGATGAGCAGTTCTTC.

The table lists this clone with a count of one. The chain joins TRBV7-8 to TRBJ1-6; TRBD1 matches 9 bases. The germline V gene encodes CDR1 SGHVS and CDR2 FQNEAQ. V was pared by 1 base and J by 7 bases, with 2 bases of the junction left unmatched. This CDR3 spans 15 amino acids. CDR3 amino acids: CASSLGTGDNSPLHF. CDR3 bases: TGTGCCAGCAGCTTAGGGACAGGGGACAATTCACCCCTCCACTTT.

The chain carries TRBV6-1 and TRBJ1-1, with D unresolved. Germline V gene data show CDR1 as MNHNS and CDR2 as SASEGT. The V end was cut by 5 bases, the J end by 3 bases, with 4 bases between. The CDR3 extends over 11 amino acids. This CDR3 is CASSRDTEAFF. CDR3 nucleotides: TGTGCCAGCAGTAGGGACACTGAAGCTTTCTTT.

This chain connects TRBV6-5 to TRBJ1-6; D call uncertain. This CDR3 has 14 amino acids. V was shortened by 8 bases and J by 10 bases, with 18 bases between the two germline ends. Looked up from germline, CDR1 is MNHEY and CDR2 is SVGAGI. CDR3 loop: CASAGSPGGSPLHF. CDR3 nucleotide sequence: TGTGCCAGCGCCGGGTCCCCCGGCGGGTCACCCCTCCACTTT.

V usage is TRBV28 and J usage is TRBJ1-1; D not certain. The V gene's germline CDR1 is MDHEN and CDR2 SYDVKM. With 2 bases removed from V and 1 base from J, the gap between germline ends came to 8 bases. The CDR3 runs 14 residues. The CDR3 loop reads CASSLGRRNTEAFF. The DNA of the CDR3 is TGTGCCAGCAGTTTAGGCAGGAGGAACACTGAAGCTTTCTTT.

The chain employs TRBV6-1 and TRBJ1-2; 8 nucleotides agree with TRBD1. The J segment lost 3 bases and the V segment lost 3 bases, leaving 15 bases of the junction unmatched. CDR3 length: 18 residues. CDR1 is MNHNS and CDR2 is SASEGT in the germline V gene. DNA of the CDR3: TGTGCCAGCAGTGAGGGCGACAGGGGAACTTCAATTCACTATGGCTACACCTTC. The encoded protein is CASSEGDRGTSIHYGYTF.

The chain recombines TRBV7-9 with TRBJ1-1; D is perhaps TRBD1 (6 bases). This CDR3 has 16 amino acids. The germline V gene has CDR1 SEHNR and CDR2 FQNEAQ (reference sequence). Between the trimmed V and J ends, which lost 4 bases and 1 base, there was a span of 16 bases. This chain's CDR3 is CASSSTQTGWNTEAFF. The CDR3, as DNA: TGTGCCAGCAGCTCAACCCAGACAGGATGGAACACTGAAGCTTTCTTT.

This chain joins TRBV6-5 and TRBJ2-3; the match to TRBD2 covers 8 bases. Germline CDR1 and CDR2: MNHEY and SVGAGI. The junction had 5 bases not matched to a gene; V was cut back by 6 bases and J by 3 bases. The CDR3 spans 14 residues. The CDR3 here is CASRRAGGTDTQYF. The CDR3 region has the DNA TGTGCCAGCAGAAGGGCGGGAGGTACAGATACGCAGTATTTT.

The chain links TRBV6-1 to TRBJ2-1; no reliable D call. Germline assignment: CDR1 MNHNS and CDR2 SASEGT. The CDR3 is 14 residues long. The V gene lost 7 bases and the J gene lost 1 base, with 11 bases spanning the gap. CDR3 sequence: CASKGSPSYNEQFF. DNA for the CDR3: TGTGCCAGCAAGGGTAGCCCGTCCTACAATGAGCAGTTCTTC.

This sequence joins TRBV4-1 and TRBJ2-2; TRBD2 agrees at 8 bases. Germline V gives CDR1 MGHRA, CDR2 YSYEKL. The CDR3 totals 17 residues. V was clipped by 4 bases and J by 2 bases; unmatched bases: 9. The CDR3 DNA follows: TGCGCCAGCAGCCCAAAGGGAACTAGCGGAAACACCGGGGAGCTGTTTTTT. Its protein product is CASSPKGTSGNTGELFF.

The chain uses TRBV28 and TRBJ2-5; D gene uncertain. This CDR3 has 12 amino acids. The V end was cut by 3 bases, the J end by 5 bases, with 7 bases between. The germline gives CDR1 MDHEN, CDR2 SYDVKM. The CDR3: CASSLVEETQYF. The CDR3 DNA follows: TGTGCCAGCAGTTTGGTGGAGGAGACCCAGTACTTC.

This clone was picked up one time. The chain employs TRBV5-1 and TRBJ2-5, with 12 positions matching TRBD2. The CDR3 is 16 amino acids. Germline V lookup: CDR1 SGHRS, CDR2 YFSETQ. Trimming at V came to 4 bases and at J to 4 bases, leaving 8 bases not matched to a gene. CDR3 in amino acids: CASSGKGLAGGETQYF. The CDR3 DNA reads as TGCGCCAGCAGCGGAAAGGGACTAGCGGGTGGAGAGACCCAGTACTTC.

The chain carries TRBV4-1 and TRBJ1-3, with D unclear. The length of the CDR3 is 17 residues. Between the trimmed V and J ends, which lost 0 bases and 4 bases, there was a span of 16 bases. The germline V gene has CDR1 MGHRA and CDR2 YSYEKL. The CDR3 bases are TGCGCCAGCAGCCAAGAATTAAGTATGGGAGCGGGAAACACCATATATTTT. Protein product: CASSQELSMGAGNTIYF.

J is TRBJ2-1 and V is TRBV7-4, with 10 bases that match TRBD2. The CDR3 is 13 amino acids. Germline lookup yields CDR1 SGHVT and CDR2 SQSDAQ. The junction had 1 base not matched to a gene; V was cut back by 3 bases and J by 8 bases. In nucleotides, the CDR3 is TGTGCCAGCAGCTTTAGCGGGAGGTATGAGCAGTTCTTC. It is translated as CASSFSGRYEQFF.

The CDR3 DNA sequence: TGTGCCATCAGTGAGTCGGTGTCCATGCCCCAGCATTTT. This translates into CAISESVSMPQHF. The chain recombines TRBV10-3 with TRBJ1-5; D is undetermined. The length of the CDR3 is 13 residues. With 0 bases removed from V and 9 bases from J, the gap between germline ends came to 9 bases. Germline values: CDR1 ENHRY, CDR2 SYGVKD.

The chain links TRBV6-5 to TRBJ1-5; D call uncertain. This CDR3 region has 14 residues. V lost 6 bases and J 0 bases, leaving 9 bases between the germline ends. CDR1 MNHEY and CDR2 SVGAGI come from the germline V gene. The CDR3: CASSPVNSNQPQHF. The CDR3 nucleotides are TGTGCCAGCAGCCCCGTTAATAGCAATCAGCCCCAGCATTTT.

CDR3 protein: CASSRDFYGYTF. CDR3 DNA sequence: TGTGCCAGCAGTAGGGACTTCTATGGCTACACCTTC. The chain links TRBV5-5 to TRBJ1-2, with a possible D match to TRBD1 (5 bases). This CDR3 has 12 residues. V lost 5 bases to trimming and J lost 4 bases, with 9 bases between them. The germline gives CDR1 SGHKS, CDR2 YYEKEE (reference sequence). The full variable domain, completed using reference TRBV5-5 and TRBJ1-2, is DAGVTQSPTHLIKTRGQQVTLRCSPISGHKSVSWYQQVLGQGPQFIFQYYEKEERGRGNFPDRFSARQFPNYSSELNVNALLLGDSALYLCASSRDFYGYTFGSGTRLTVV.

The chain couples TRBV19 to TRBJ1-1; 8 nucleotides agree with TRBD1. V lost 3 bases, J lost 3 bases, and 6 bases stayed unmatched. This CDR3 spans 15 amino acids. Germline lookup yields CDR1 LNHDA and CDR2 SQIVND (reference sequence). CDR3 DNA: TGTGCCAGTAGTATTAAAGGACAGGGATACACTGAAGCTTTCTTT. Translation gives CASSIKGQGYTEAFF.

This clone has only one observation. This sequence joins TRBV7-8 and TRBJ2-3; 8 positions agree with TRBD2. V shed 5 bases, J shed 2 bases, and the junction held 9 bases outside the gene matches. This CDR3 spans 16 amino acids. Per the germline V gene, CDR1 is SGHVS and CDR2 is FQNEAQ. The CDR3 nucleotides read TGTGCCAGCAGCGCCGGGGGGGGATGGGCCACAGATACGCAGTATTTT. Protein product: CASSAGGGWATDTQYF.

This clone was counted a single time. One junction end disagrees with the germline gene, perhaps due to a read error. The chain joins TRBV7-7 to TRBJ1-5; D remains unclear. The CDR3 sequence is 12 residues long. CDR1 is SSHAT, CDR2 FNYEAQ, per germline (reference sequence). DNA of the CDR3: TGTGCTAGCAGCTTCGAAAGCGAGCCCCAGCATTTT. This gives the protein CASSFESEPQHF.

This rearrangement joins TRBV7-9 to TRBJ2-6, with 7 bases lining up with TRBD1. V trimming: 1 base; J trimming: 0 bases; junction bases outside the gene matches: 9. The CDR3 extends over 19 amino acids. Germline V gene sequence: CDR1 SEHNR, CDR2 FQNEAQ (reference sequence). In nucleotides, the CDR3 is TGTGCCAGCAGCTTAGTGGGGGACAGTTTATTCTCTGGGGCCAACGTCCTGACTTTC. This gives the protein CASSLVGDSLFSGANVLTF. Combining the CDR3 with reference TRBV7-9 and TRBJ2-6 gives the whole variable domain DTGVSQNPRHKITKRGQNVTFRCDPISEHNRLYWYRQTLGQGPEFLTYFQNEAQLEKSRLLSDRFSAERPKGSFSTLEIQRTEQGDSAMYLCASSLVGDSLFSGANVLTFGAGSRLTVL.